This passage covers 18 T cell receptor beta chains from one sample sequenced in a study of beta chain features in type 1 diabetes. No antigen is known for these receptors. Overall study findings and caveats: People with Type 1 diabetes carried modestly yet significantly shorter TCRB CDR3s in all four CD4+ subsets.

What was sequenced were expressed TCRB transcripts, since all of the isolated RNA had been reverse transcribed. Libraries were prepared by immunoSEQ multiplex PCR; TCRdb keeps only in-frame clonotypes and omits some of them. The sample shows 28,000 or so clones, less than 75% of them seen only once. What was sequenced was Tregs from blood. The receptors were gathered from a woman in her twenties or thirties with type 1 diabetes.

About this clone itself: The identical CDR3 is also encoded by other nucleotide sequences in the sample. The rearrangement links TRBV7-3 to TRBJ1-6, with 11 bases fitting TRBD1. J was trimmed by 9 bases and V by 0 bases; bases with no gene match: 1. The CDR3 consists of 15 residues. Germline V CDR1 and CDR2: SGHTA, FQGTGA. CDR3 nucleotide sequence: TGTGCCAGCAGCTTAACGGGACAGGGGGGTTCACCCCTCCACTTT. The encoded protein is CASSLTGQGGSPLHF.

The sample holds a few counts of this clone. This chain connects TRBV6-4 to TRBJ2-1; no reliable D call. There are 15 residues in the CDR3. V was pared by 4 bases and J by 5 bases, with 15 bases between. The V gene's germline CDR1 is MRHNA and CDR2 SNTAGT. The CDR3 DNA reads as TGTGCCAGCAGTGGGGCCTACGGCCTCAACAATGAGCAGTTCTTC. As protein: CASSGAYGLNNEQFF.

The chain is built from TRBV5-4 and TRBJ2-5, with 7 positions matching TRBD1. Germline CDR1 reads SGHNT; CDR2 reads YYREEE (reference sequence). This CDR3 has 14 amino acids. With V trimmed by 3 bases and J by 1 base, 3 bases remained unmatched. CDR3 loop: CASSSGQTQETQYF. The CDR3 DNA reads TGTGCCAGCAGCTCGGGACAGACCCAAGAGACCCAGTACTTC.

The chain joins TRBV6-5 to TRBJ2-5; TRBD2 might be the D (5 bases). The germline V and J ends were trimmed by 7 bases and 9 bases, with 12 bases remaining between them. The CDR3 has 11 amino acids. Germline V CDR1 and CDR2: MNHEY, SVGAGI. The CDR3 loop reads CASTREWAQYF. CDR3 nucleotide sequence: TGTGCCAGCACCCGGGAATGGGCCCAGTACTTC.

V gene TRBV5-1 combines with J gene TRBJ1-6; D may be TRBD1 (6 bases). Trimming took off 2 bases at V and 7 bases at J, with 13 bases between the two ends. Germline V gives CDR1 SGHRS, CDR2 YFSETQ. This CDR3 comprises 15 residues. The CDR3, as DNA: TGCGCCAGCAGCTTTGAGGGGGATGGCAATTCACCCCTCCACTTT. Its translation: CASSFEGDGNSPLHF.

In DNA form, the CDR3 reads TGCGCCAGCAGCCCACCAGCGGGAGGGCCTGGGACCGGGGAGCTGTTTTTT. It yields the protein CASSPPAGGPGTGELFF. The gene calls are TRBV5-1 and TRBJ2-2; 10 bases are a match to TRBD2. This CDR3 has 17 residues. V lost 4 bases and J lost 5; bases outside the gene matches: 11. Germline V gives CDR1 SGHRS, CDR2 YFSETQ.

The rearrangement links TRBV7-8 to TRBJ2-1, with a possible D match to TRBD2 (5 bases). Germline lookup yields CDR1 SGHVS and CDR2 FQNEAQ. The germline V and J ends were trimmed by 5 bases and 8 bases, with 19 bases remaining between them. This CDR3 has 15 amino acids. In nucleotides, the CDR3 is TGTGCCAGCAGCCCCTTCCGAGGGCCGTCGGATGAGCAGTTCTTC. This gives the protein CASSPFRGPSDEQFF.

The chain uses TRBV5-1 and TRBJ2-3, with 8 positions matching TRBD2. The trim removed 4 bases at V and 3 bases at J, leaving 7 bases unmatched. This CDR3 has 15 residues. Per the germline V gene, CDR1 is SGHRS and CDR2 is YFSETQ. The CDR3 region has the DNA TGCGCCAGCAGCGCTGGTATAGCGGGAACAGATACGCAGTATTTT. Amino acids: CASSAGIAGTDTQYF.

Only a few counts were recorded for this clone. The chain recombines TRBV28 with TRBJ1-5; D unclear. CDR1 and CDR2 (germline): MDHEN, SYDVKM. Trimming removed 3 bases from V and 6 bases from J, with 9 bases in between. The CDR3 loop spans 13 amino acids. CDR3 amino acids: CASSFPGGQPQHF. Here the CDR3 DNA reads TGTGCCAGCAGTTTCCCGGGTGGTCAGCCCCAGCATTTT.

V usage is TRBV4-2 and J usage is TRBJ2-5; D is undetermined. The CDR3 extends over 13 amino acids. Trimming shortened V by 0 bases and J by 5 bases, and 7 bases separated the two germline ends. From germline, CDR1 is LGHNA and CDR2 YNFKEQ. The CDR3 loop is CASSQDYGETQYF. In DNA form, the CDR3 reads TGTGCCAGCAGCCAAGACTACGGGGAGACCCAGTACTTC.

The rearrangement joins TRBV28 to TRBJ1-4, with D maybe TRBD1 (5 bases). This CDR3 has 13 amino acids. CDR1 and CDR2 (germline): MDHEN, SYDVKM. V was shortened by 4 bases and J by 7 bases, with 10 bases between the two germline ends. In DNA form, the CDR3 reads TGTGCCAGCAGTTCCCTAAGGGGTGAAAAACTGTTTTTT. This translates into CASSSLRGEKLFF.

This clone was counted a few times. The CDR3 reads CASSAGARSTEAFF. As DNA, the CDR3 is TGTGCCAGCAGTGCAGGGGCGAGGAGCACTGAAGCTTTCTTT. This rearrangement joins TRBV6-1 to TRBJ1-1; D is possibly TRBD1 (6 bases). This CDR3 contains 14 residues. The V gene lost 4 bases and the J gene lost 4 bases, with 13 bases spanning the gap. Germline CDR1 and CDR2: MNHNS and SASEGT.

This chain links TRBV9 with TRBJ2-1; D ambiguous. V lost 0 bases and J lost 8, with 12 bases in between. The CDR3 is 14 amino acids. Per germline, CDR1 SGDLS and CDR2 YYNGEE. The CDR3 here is CASSVEYSVDEQFF. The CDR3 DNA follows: TGTGCCAGCAGCGTAGAGTACTCGGTCGATGAGCAGTTCTTC.

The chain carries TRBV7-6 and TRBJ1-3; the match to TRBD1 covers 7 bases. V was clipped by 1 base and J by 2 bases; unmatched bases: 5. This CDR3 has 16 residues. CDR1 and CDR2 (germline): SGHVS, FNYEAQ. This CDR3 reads CASSLVGQGAGNTIYF. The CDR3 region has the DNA TGTGCCAGCAGCTTAGTCGGGCAGGGGGCTGGAAACACCATATATTTT.

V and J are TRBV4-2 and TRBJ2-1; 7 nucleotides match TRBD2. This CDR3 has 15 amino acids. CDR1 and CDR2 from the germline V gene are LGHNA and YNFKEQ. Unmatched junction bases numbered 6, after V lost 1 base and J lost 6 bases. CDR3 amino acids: CASSQGLAGGNEQFF. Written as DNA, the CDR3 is TGTGCCAGCAGCCAAGGGTTAGCGGGTGGCAATGAGCAGTTCTTC.

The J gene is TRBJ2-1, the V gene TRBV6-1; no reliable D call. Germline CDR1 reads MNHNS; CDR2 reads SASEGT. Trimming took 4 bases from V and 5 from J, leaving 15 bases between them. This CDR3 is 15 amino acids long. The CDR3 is CASSVMGYTNNEQFF. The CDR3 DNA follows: TGTGCCAGCAGTGTAATGGGTTACACTAACAATGAGCAGTTCTTC.

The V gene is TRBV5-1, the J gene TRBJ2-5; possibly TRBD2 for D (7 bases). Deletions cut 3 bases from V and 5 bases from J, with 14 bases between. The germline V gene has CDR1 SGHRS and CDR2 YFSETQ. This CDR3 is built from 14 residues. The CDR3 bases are TGCGCCAGCAGCTCCTCGGGGGGCGAGGAGACCCAGTACTTC. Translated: CASSSSGGEETQYF.

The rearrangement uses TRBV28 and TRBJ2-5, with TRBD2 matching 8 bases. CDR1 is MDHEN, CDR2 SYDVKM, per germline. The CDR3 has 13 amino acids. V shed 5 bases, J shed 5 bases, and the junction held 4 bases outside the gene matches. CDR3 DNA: TGTGCCAGCAGTACCGCTAGCGGGGAGACCCAGTACTTC. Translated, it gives CASSTASGETQYF.